This T cell receptor (beta chain) was recorded in a study of shared clonotypes between healthy human individuals. Study findings and constraints: The naive CD4 repertoires of a few donors were compared, and around 4.9% of clonotypes were shared.

In the authors' workflow: For the immunoSEQ data, sequences were junction-only without quality scores, so filtering differed. Produced via immunoSEQ multiplex PCR; TCRdb's table is partial and in-frame only. The V and J calls and clone size are taken from that table; D and trimming were inferred from the DNA. The table records roughly 2,000,000 clones, about 95% of them present only once. As defined, naive CD8 cells were CD45RO-negative and positively selected for CCR7, with terminally differentiated effector memory CD45RA+ cells excluded. Turning to this clone: The target antigen is unknown.

What was sequenced was naive CD8+ T cells sorted from blood. This clonotype originated in a man between 18 and 29 years old in good health.

CDR3 sequence (DNA): TGTGCCAGCAGTTTTCAAGGGGCTGGGGCCAACGTCCTGACTTTC. As protein: CASSFQGAGANVLTF. J is TRBJ2-6 and V is TRBV28, with D possibly being TRBD1 (5 bases). The CDR3 loop spans 15 amino acids. Germline V gives CDR1 MDHEN, CDR2 SYDVKM. Trimming removed 3 bases from V and 2 bases from J, with 8 bases in between.